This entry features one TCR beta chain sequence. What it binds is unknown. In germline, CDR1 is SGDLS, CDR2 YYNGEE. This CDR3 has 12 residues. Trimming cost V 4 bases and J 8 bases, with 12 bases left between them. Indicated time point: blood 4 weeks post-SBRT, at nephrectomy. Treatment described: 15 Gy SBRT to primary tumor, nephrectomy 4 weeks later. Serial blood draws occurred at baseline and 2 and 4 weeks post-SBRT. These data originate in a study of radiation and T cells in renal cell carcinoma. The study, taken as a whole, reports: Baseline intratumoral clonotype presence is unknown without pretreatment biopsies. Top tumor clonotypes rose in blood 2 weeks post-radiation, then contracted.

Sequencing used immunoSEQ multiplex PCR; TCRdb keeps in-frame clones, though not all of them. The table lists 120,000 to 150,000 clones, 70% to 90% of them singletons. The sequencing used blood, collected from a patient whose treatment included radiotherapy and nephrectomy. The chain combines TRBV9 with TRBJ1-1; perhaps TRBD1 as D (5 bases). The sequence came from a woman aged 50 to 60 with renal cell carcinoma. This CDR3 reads CASSPRGGEAFF. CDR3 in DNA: TGTGCCAGCAGCCCACGTGGGGGAGAAGCTTTCTTT.